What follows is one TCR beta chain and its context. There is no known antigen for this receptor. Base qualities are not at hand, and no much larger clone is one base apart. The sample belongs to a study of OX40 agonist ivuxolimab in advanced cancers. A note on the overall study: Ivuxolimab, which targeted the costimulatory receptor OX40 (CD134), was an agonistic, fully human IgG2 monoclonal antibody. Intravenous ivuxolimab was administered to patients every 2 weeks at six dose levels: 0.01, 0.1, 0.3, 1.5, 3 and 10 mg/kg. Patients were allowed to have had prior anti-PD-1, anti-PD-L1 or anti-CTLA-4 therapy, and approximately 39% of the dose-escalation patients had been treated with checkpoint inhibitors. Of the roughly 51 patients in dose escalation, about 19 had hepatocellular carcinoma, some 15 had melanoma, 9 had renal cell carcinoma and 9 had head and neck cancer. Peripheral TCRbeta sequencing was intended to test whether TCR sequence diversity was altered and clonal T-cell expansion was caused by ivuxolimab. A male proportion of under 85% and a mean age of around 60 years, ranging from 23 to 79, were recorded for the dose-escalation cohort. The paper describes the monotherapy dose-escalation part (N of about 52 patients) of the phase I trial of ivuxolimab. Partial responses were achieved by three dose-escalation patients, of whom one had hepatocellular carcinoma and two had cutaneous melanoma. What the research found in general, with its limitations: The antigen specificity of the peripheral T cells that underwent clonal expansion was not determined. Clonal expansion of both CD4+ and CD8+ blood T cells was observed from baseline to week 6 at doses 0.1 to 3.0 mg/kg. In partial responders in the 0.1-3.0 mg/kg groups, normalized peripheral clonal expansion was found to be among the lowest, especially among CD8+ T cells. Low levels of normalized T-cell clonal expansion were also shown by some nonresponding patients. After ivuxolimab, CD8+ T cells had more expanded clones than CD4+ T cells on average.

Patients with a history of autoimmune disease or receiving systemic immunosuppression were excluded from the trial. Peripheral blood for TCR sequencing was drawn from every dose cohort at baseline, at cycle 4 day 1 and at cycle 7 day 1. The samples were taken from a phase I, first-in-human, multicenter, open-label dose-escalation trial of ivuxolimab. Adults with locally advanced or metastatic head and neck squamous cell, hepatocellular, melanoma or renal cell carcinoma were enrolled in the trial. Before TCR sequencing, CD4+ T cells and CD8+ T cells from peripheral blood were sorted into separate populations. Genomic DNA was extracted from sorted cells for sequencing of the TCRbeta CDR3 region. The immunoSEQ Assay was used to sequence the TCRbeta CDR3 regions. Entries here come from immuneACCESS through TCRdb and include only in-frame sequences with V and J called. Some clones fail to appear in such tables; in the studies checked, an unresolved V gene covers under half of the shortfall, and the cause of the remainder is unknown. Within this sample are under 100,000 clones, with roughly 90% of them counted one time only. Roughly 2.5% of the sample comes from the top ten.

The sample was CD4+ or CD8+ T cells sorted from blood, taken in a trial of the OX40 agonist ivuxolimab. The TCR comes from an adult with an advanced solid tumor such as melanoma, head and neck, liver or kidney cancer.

The bases read TGTGCCAGCAGGGACCCCCTCAGGGGGCGCAGCGCCGGGGAGCTGTTTTTT. Its product reads: CASRDPLRGRSAGELFF. The chain is assembled from TRBV28 and TRBJ2-2; 8 bases in the middle match TRBD1. CDR1 MDHEN and CDR2 SYDVKM were looked up in the germline V gene. At the junction V is shortened by 6 bases and J by 6 bases; bases outside the gene matches: 15. The cysteine opens and the phenylalanine closes a CDR3 of 17 amino acids. Here the CDR3 DNA is all that survives: 51 bases in frame from base 1.